One and the same sample provided the 16 T cell receptor beta chains below, sequenced in a study of T cells after yellow fever vaccination. In TCRdb, the 5' RACE reads were re-called with MiXCR into one record per CDR3 protein. Seen here are around 300,000 distinct CDR3 sequences, about an eighth observed once, and the top ten hold 0.4% to 0.55%. Specimen: CD4+ T cells sorted from PBMCs, collected 45 days after the yellow fever booster vaccination. The source is a man aged 25 to 40 who received the YFV17D yellow fever vaccine.

The chain combines TRBV7-9 with TRBJ2-7; TRBD1 matches 12 bases. V was clipped by 4 bases and J by 5 bases; unmatched bases: 6. Germline V CDR1 and CDR2: SEHNR, FQNEAQ (reference sequence). The CDR3 is made up of 15 amino acids. The CDR3 loop reads CASSSPGQGAHEQYF. The CDR3 DNA is TGTGCCAGCAGCTCACCGGGACAGGGGGCCCACGAGCAGTACTTC.

This rearrangement joins TRBV6-5 to TRBJ2-3; no clear D. The CDR3 loop spans 16 amino acids. Trimming pared 0 bases from V and 5 bases from J, leaving 15 bases between. In germline, CDR1 is MNHEY, CDR2 SVGAGI. The CDR3 DNA reads TGTGCCAGCAGTTACTCGTCAGGCCACCGAGGAGATACGCAGTATTTT. Protein product: CASSYSSGHRGDTQYF.

The V call is TRBV6-2 or TRBV6-3, the J call TRBJ2-1, with D perhaps TRBD1 or TRBD2 (5 bases each). Looked up from germline, CDR1 is MNHEY and CDR2 is SVGEGT. Trimming stripped 2 bases from V and 5 bases from J, with 22 bases between. The CDR3 consists of 18 residues. CDR3 coding DNA: TGTGCCAGCAGTTACCCGACAGCGCGGGTTCGCATCAACAATGAGCAGTTCTTC. Its protein product is CASSYPTARVRINNEQFF.

The gene calls are TRBV19 and TRBJ1-5, with 8 bases matching TRBD1. The ends lost 5 bases at V and 7 bases at J; junction bases unmatched: 10. The CDR3 spans 15 residues. The germline gives CDR1 LNHDA, CDR2 SQIVND (reference sequence). The CDR3 region is CASSLGQGGSQPQHF. The CDR3 bases are TGTGCCAGTAGTCTCGGACAGGGTGGAAGCCAGCCCCAGCATTTT.

This clonotype was counted between two and nine times. V usage is TRBV5-1 and J usage is TRBJ1-2; D gene uncertain. This CDR3 is 14 amino acids long. Germline loops: CDR1 SGHRS, CDR2 YFSETQ. V lost 0 bases to trimming and J lost 5 bases, with 11 bases between them. The CDR3 is CASSLATALYGYTF. Written as DNA, the CDR3 is TGCGCCAGCAGCTTGGCTACAGCGTTATATGGCTACACCTTC.

For the CDR3, the DNA is TGCAGTGCTAGATTGGCGGGAGTCAGGGAGCAGTACTTC. Its protein product is CSARLAGVREQYF. V gene TRBV20-1 combines with J gene TRBJ2-7, with 7 bases identical to TRBD2. From germline, CDR1 is DFQATT and CDR2 SNEGSKA (reference sequence). The length of the CDR3 is 13 residues. The J segment lost 7 bases and the V segment lost 2 bases, leaving 8 bases of the junction unmatched.

The chain is built from TRBV4-3 and TRBJ2-7; 8 bases fit TRBD2. Germline V gene lookup returns CDR1 LGHNA and CDR2 YSLEER. CDR3 length: 17 residues. Trimming removed 1 base from V and 2 bases from J; junction bases left unmatched: 10. The CDR3 protein is CASSQATREGTTYEQYF. CDR3 DNA: TGCGCCAGCAGCCAAGCCACCCGGGAGGGGACAACCTACGAGCAGTACTTC.

The chain employs TRBV2 and TRBJ2-7, with TRBD2 identical over 7 bases. V lost 6 bases, J lost 2 bases, and 4 bases stayed unmatched. This CDR3 contains 13 residues. The germline V gene has CDR1 SNHLY and CDR2 FYNNEI. The CDR3 here is CASSGLEPYEQYF. As DNA, the CDR3 is TGTGCCAGCAGCGGACTAGAGCCCTACGAGCAGTACTTC.

CDR3: CSASTLGGMNREQYF. CDR3 nucleotides: TGCAGTGCTAGCACTTTGGGCGGGATGAACCGCGAGCAGTACTTC. J is TRBJ2-7 and V is TRBV20-1; D may be TRBD2 (6 bases). CDR1 and CDR2 from the germline V gene are DFQATT and SNEGSKA (reference sequence). The CDR3 totals 15 residues. V dropped 3 bases and J dropped 6 bases, with 21 bases sitting between them.

The chain employs TRBV7-2 and TRBJ2-7; D perhaps matches TRBD1 (5 bases). The CDR3 has 14 residues. CDR1 and CDR2 (germline): SGHTA, FQGNSA. Trimming took off 5 bases at V and 5 bases at J, with 16 bases between the two ends. CDR3 DNA: TGTGCCAGCAGCGGAGACAGCCGTCACAACGAGCAGTACTTC. It is translated as CASSGDSRHNEQYF.

This clonotype was recorded a few times. The V call is TRBV14, the J call TRBJ2-1; 13 bases map to TRBD2. The CDR3 is 18 residues long. The trim removed 4 bases at V and 10 bases at J, leaving 16 bases unmatched. Germline values: CDR1 SGHDN, CDR2 FVKESK. The CDR3 protein is CASSPTYAGLAGAREQFF. The CDR3 DNA is TGTGCCAGCAGCCCGACATATGCAGGACTAGCGGGAGCTCGAGAGCAGTTCTTC.

This chain joins TRBV29-1 and TRBJ1-5; 9 bases line up with TRBD1. The CDR3 runs to 15 residues. Trimming removed 4 bases from V and 5 bases from J; junction bases left unmatched: 9. Germline V gene data show CDR1 as SQVTM and CDR2 as ANQGSEA. The CDR3 region is CSVAAGTGFDQPQHF. The CDR3 region has the DNA TGCAGCGTTGCAGCCGGGACAGGGTTTGATCAGCCCCAGCATTTT.

This clonotype was counted a few times. The V call is TRBV7-9, the J call TRBJ2-1; D gene ambiguous. CDR1 is SEHNR, CDR2 FQNEAQ, per germline (reference sequence). V gave up 5 bases and J gave up 3 bases, with 20 bases separating them. The CDR3 loop spans 17 amino acids. CDR3: CASSAPRLRAGYNEQFF. The CDR3 coding sequence is TGTGCCAGCAGCGCCCCCCGCCTACGGGCAGGCTACAATGAGCAGTTCTTC.

A few counts support this clonotype. The V and J genes are TRBV6-2 or TRBV6-3 and TRBJ2-1; D is uncertain. The CDR3 totals 11 residues. The germline gives CDR1 MNHEY, CDR2 SVGEGT. Deletions cut 8 bases from V and 8 bases from J, with 10 bases between. Written as DNA, the CDR3 is TGTGCCAGCTCCCGTATCTATGAGCAGTTCTTC. As protein: CASSRIYEQFF.

Only a few counts were recorded for this clonotype. The genes are TRBV5-1 and TRBJ2-3; either TRBD1 or TRBD2 may supply D (5 bases each). V shed 4 bases and J shed 6 bases, with 21 bases lying between them. The CDR3 consists of 16 residues. In germline, CDR1 is SGHRS, CDR2 YFSETQ. The CDR3 loop is CASSESGTLPPDTQYF. DNA of the CDR3: TGCGCCAGCAGCGAGTCCGGGACCCTCCCACCCGATACGCAGTATTTT.

This clonotype was counted only a few times. This sequence joins TRBV6-5 and TRBJ1-2, with D maybe TRBD1 (6 bases). Germline CDR1 reads MNHEY; CDR2 reads SVGAGI. This CDR3 comprises 15 residues. V was shortened by 0 bases and J by 3 bases, with 11 bases between the two germline ends. CDR3 bases: TGTGCCAGCAGTTACTCGGTGTCAGGGGACTATGGCTACACCTTC. Encoded protein: CASSYSVSGDYGYTF.